This entry lists 15 T cell receptor beta chains sequenced from one sample in a study of blood T cell repertoires in COVID-19. Clones were sequenced by immunoSEQ multiplex PCR, and TCRdb holds only the in-frame ones, with some missing. The sample contains some 180,000 clones, around 86% of which appear only once. The sequenced sample consisted of peripheral blood. The receptors stem from an elderly woman with COVID-19, enrolled during active disease.

The rearrangement joins TRBV24-1 to TRBJ2-7; 15 positions match TRBD2. Germline CDR1 and CDR2: KGHDR and SFDVKD. CDR3 length equals 16 residues. J lost 9 bases, V lost 0 bases, and 5 bases had no gene match. The CDR3, as DNA: TGTGCCACCAGTGATTTGGGGACTAGCGGGAGGCCCTTGCAGTACTTC. Translating it yields CATSDLGTSGRPLQYF.

This rearrangement joins TRBV29-1 to TRBJ2-2, with D uncertain. Trimming pared 8 bases from V and 1 base from J, leaving 20 bases between. Germline CDR1 is SQVTM and CDR2 is ANQGSEA. This CDR3 has 16 residues. CDR3 in amino acids: CSPLLAPSGNTGELFF. The CDR3 DNA sequence: TGCAGCCCCCTTCTCGCACCCTCGGGGAACACCGGGGAGCTGTTTTTT.

The V call is TRBV12-3 or TRBV12-4, the J call TRBJ1-1; no reliable D call. The V gene lost 7 bases and the J gene lost 2 bases, with 11 bases spanning the gap. This CDR3 spans 13 amino acids. CDR3 sequence (DNA): TGTGCCAGCACCCCGACACGTAACACTGAAGCTTTCTTT. This sequence encodes CASTPTRNTEAFF.

This chain joins TRBV28 and TRBJ1-4; D perhaps matches TRBD1 (6 bases). The V end lost 4 bases, the J end lost 5 bases, and 14 bases lay between the germline ends. The CDR3 runs 15 residues. Germline CDR1 and CDR2: MDHEN and SYDVKM. The CDR3 DNA reads TGTGCCAGCAGTTCAGCCGGGACACCAAATGAAAAACTGTTTTTT. Translating gives CASSSAGTPNEKLFF.

The V and J genes are TRBV4-1 and TRBJ1-4; no clear D. V gave up 3 bases and J gave up 0 bases, with 8 bases separating them. The germline gives CDR1 MGHRA, CDR2 YSYEKL. This CDR3 is 15 amino acids long. The CDR3 nucleotides are TGCGCCAGCAGCCAGGCCGAATCAACTAATGAAAAACTGTTTTTT. Its protein product is CASSQAESTNEKLFF.

The chain employs TRBV7-2 and TRBJ2-1; tentative D call: TRBD1 (5 bases). Germline-derived CDR1 and CDR2 are SGHTA and FQGNSA. V was cut by 1 base and J by 1 base, with 11 bases left in between. The CDR3 loop spans 16 amino acids. CDR3 loop: CASSLVSTGSYNEQFF. The CDR3 bases are TGTGCCAGCAGCTTAGTTAGTACAGGATCCTACAATGAGCAGTTCTTC.

V and J are TRBV28 and TRBJ2-7; 11 bases are a match to TRBD2. Trimming at V came to 8 bases and at J to 1 base, leaving 7 bases not matched to a gene. CDR1 is MDHEN and CDR2 is SYDVKM in the germline V gene. This CDR3 spans 15 amino acids. CDR3 DNA sequence: TGTGCCAGCGGACGGGGACTAGCGGAATCCTACGAGCAGTACTTC. Translation: CASGRGLAESYEQYF.

V gene TRBV6-5 combines with J gene TRBJ2-5; a possible D gene is TRBD2 (6 bases). The V gene's germline CDR1 is MNHEY and CDR2 SVGAGI. The CDR3 contains 13 residues. V lost 7 bases to trimming and J lost 4 bases, with 13 bases between them. The DNA of the CDR3 is TGTGCCAGCACACCCCCGGGACTAGAGACCCAGTACTTC. As protein: CASTPPGLETQYF.

Written as DNA, the CDR3 is TGTGCCAGCAGTTACATAGCACAGGGCGATCAGCCCCAGCATTTT. Its protein product is CASSYIAQGDQPQHF. This chain links TRBV6-2 or TRBV6-3 with TRBJ1-5; D is possibly TRBD1 (6 bases). This CDR3 is 15 amino acids long. Germline V gene lookup returns CDR1 MNHEY and CDR2 SVGEGT. V was trimmed by 2 bases and J by 5 bases, leaving 13 bases between them.

This clone was observed a handful of times. V and J are TRBV7-2 and TRBJ2-2, with 7 nucleotides matching TRBD2. The germline V gene encodes CDR1 SGHTA and CDR2 FQGNSA. CDR3 length equals 17 residues. The J segment lost 3 bases and the V segment lost 5 bases, leaving 12 bases of the junction unmatched. CDR3 in amino acids: CASSREDGFSYTGELFF. The DNA of the CDR3 is TGTGCCAGCAGCCGGGAGGACGGTTTCAGTTACACCGGGGAGCTGTTTTTT.

The chain has TRBV12-3 or TRBV12-4 and TRBJ1-2, with D uncertain. V dropped 3 bases and J dropped 3 bases, with 5 bases sitting between them. CDR3 length: 12 amino acids. Here the CDR3 DNA reads TGTGCCAGCAGTTTGAGAGACTATGGCTACACCTTC. Its translation is CASSLRDYGYTF.

The chain carries TRBV9 and TRBJ1-1; D is uncertain. The CDR3 is 13 residues long. Germline V gives CDR1 SGDLS, CDR2 YYNGEE. Trimming cost V 4 bases and J 4 bases, with 11 bases left between them. The CDR3 coding sequence is TGTGCCAGCAGCCCGTACCCCGGCACTGAAGCTTTCTTT. As protein: CASSPYPGTEAFF.

V usage is TRBV6-1 and J usage is TRBJ1-6; D is possibly TRBD1 (5 bases). CDR1 and CDR2 (germline): MNHNS, SASEGT. The V gene lost 0 bases and the J gene lost 9 bases, with 12 bases spanning the gap. The CDR3 sequence is 15 residues long. The CDR3, as DNA: TGTGCCAGCAGTGAAGCGGGAGGGGAGGGTTCACCCCTCCACTTT. This gives the protein CASSEAGGEGSPLHF.

The chain joins TRBV7-2 to TRBJ2-7, with 9 bases aligning to TRBD1. Trimming removed 3 bases from V and 6 bases from J; junction bases left unmatched: 9. CDR3 length equals 15 residues. The germline V gene encodes CDR1 SGHTA and CDR2 FQGNSA. The CDR3 loop is CASSFPGQGFSEQYF. The CDR3 nucleotides read TGTGCCAGCAGCTTCCCGGGACAGGGATTCTCCGAGCAGTACTTC.

This clone was recorded once. The chain recombines TRBV28 with TRBJ2-1; 10 nucleotides align to TRBD2. With 6 bases clipped from V and 2 bases from J, the junction kept 10 bases outside the gene matches. Per germline, CDR1 MDHEN and CDR2 SYDVKM. This CDR3 is built from 17 residues. CDR3 protein: CASRGTPGLAPYNEQFF. CDR3 nucleotide sequence: TGTGCCAGCAGAGGGACGCCGGGACTAGCGCCCTACAATGAGCAGTTCTTC.